The 24 T cell receptor beta chains listed next were all sequenced from one sample in a study of T cells in Graves' hyperthyroidism and ophthalmopathy. Amplification of TCR beta CDR3 regions was performed using RNA transcripts as template. HTBI primers were the set used in a first-round RT-PCR of the TCR CDR3. TCRdb reprocessed the multiplex PCR reads with MiXCR, giving one entry per CDR3 protein. The sample contains around 300,000 distinct CDR3 sequences, around a quarter of which appear only once. The sequencing input was blood. These receptors were collected from a man between 35 and 55 years old with Graves' hyperthyroidism that later progressed to Graves' ophthalmopathy.

This clonotype was picked up many times. CDR3 sequence reads: CASSKQGVGANVLTF. Here the CDR3 DNA reads TGTGCCAGCAGTAAACAGGGGGTTGGGGCCAACGTCCTGACTTTC. The rearrangement uses TRBV6-1 and TRBJ2-6; 8 bases agree with TRBD1. Germline V gene data show CDR1 as MNHNS and CDR2 as SASEGT. The CDR3 loop spans 15 amino acids. The V and J ends lost 5 bases and 3 bases, in that order; junction bases with no gene match: 3.

This sequence joins TRBV27 and TRBJ2-7; D gene unclear. Germline values: CDR1 MNHEY, CDR2 SMNVEV (reference sequence). CDR3 length: 14 amino acids. Trimming pared 3 bases from V and 0 bases from J, leaving 9 bases between. The CDR3 region is CASSLVPLSYEQYF. CDR3 bases: TGTGCCAGCAGTTTGGTACCCCTCTCCTACGAGCAGTACTTC.

Ten or more counts support this clonotype. The chain joins TRBV28 to TRBJ1-5; maybe TRBD1 (5 bases). V was trimmed by 5 bases and J by 3 bases, leaving 8 bases between them. The CDR3 sequence is 13 residues long. Germline CDR1 MDHEN, CDR2 SYDVKM. CDR3 sequence reads: CASSDRDNQPQHF. The CDR3 region has the DNA TGTGCCAGCAGTGACAGAGACAATCAGCCCCAGCATTTT.

This clonotype was detected ten times or more. The rearrangement links TRBV4-2 to TRBJ2-7; 7 bases are shared with TRBD2. The CDR3 contains 13 residues. From germline, CDR1 is LGHNA and CDR2 YNFKEQ. V trimming: 0 bases; J trimming: 6 bases; junction bases outside the gene matches: 2. In nucleotides, the CDR3 is TGTGCCAGCAGCCAAGACAGGGAGGGCGAGCAGTACTTC. Its translation: CASSQDREGEQYF.

This clonotype was observed many times. The gene calls are TRBV20-1 and TRBJ2-7; TRBD2 aligns across 12 bases. Per germline, CDR1 DFQATT and CDR2 SNEGSKA (reference sequence). Trimming took 6 bases from V and 6 from J; bases not matched to a gene: 12. The CDR3 sequence is 15 residues long. In nucleotides, the CDR3 is TGCAGTGCCCGAGAGCGGGCTAGCGGGAGGGTCGAGCAGTACTTC. Its translation is CSARERASGRVEQYF.

This clonotype was found many times. The chain uses TRBV19 and TRBJ2-6; D remains unclear. Germline V gene data show CDR1 as LNHDA and CDR2 as SQIVND (reference sequence). The CDR3 is 16 amino acids. The ends were cut back, 8 bases at V and 0 bases at J, with 14 bases in the middle. The CDR3 loop is CASRVEKGSGANVLTF. For the CDR3, the DNA is TGTGCCAGTCGTGTCGAAAAAGGCTCTGGGGCCAACGTCCTGACTTTC.

The chain has TRBV2 and TRBJ2-5, with TRBD2 as a possible D gene (6 bases). The CDR3 consists of 14 residues. In germline, CDR1 is SNHLY, CDR2 FYNNEI. Between the trimmed V and J ends, which lost 0 bases and 2 bases, there was a span of 7 bases. As DNA, the CDR3 is TGTGCCAGCAGTGAAGCGGGACTGCAAGAGACCCAGTACTTC. Protein product: CASSEAGLQETQYF. Variable domain in full (rest from reference TRBV2 and TRBJ2-5): EPEVTQTPSHQVTQMGQEVILRCVPISNHLYFYWYRQILGQKVEFLVSFYNNEISEKSEIFDDQFSVERPDGSNFTLKIRSTKLEDSAMYFCASSEAGLQETQYFGPGTRLLVL.

This clonotype was seen many times. The chain carries TRBV12-3 or TRBV12-4 and TRBJ2-7; TRBD2 agrees at 14 bases. The length of the CDR3 is 18 residues. J was trimmed by 4 bases and V by 3 bases; bases with no gene match: 11. This chain's CDR3 is CASSFRTSGRSPRYEQYF. CDR3 sequence (DNA): TGTGCCAGCAGTTTTCGGACTAGCGGGAGGTCTCCTAGATACGAGCAGTACTTC.

Many counts were recorded for this clonotype. V gene TRBV3-1 combines with J gene TRBJ2-4, with no clear D. The V gene's germline CDR1 is LGHDT and CDR2 YNNKEL (reference sequence). The CDR3 loop spans 13 amino acids. V was clipped by 4 bases and J by 8 bases, with 12 bases between them. The CDR3 protein is CASSLSDADIQYF. In DNA form, the CDR3 reads TGTGCCAGCAGCCTATCTGACGCTGACATTCAGTACTTC.

This clonotype was observed once. The chain employs TRBV28 and TRBJ1-5; D not resolved. V was clipped by 2 bases and J by 4 bases, with 12 bases between them. This CDR3 is 15 amino acids long. Germline assignment: CDR1 MDHEN and CDR2 SYDVKM. Here the CDR3 DNA reads TGTGCCAGCAGTTTACAAAGGGTGGGAAATCAGCCCCAGCATTTT. It yields the protein CASSLQRVGNQPQHF.

This clonotype was seen repeatedly, ten times or more. The chain is built from TRBV2 and TRBJ2-7; TRBD2 agrees at 11 bases. Trimming took 6 bases from V and 3 from J; bases not matched to a gene: 7. The CDR3 covers 15 residues. CDR1 is SNHLY and CDR2 is FYNNEI in the germline V gene. In DNA, the CDR3 is TGTGCCAGCAGCGATGTAGCGGGAGGGCGCTACGAGCAGTACTTC. It codes for CASSDVAGGRYEQYF. Full variable domain (rest looked up from reference TRBV2 and TRBJ2-7): EPEVTQTPSHQVTQMGQEVILRCVPISNHLYFYWYRQILGQKVEFLVSFYNNEISEKSEIFDDQFSVERPDGSNFTLKIRSTKLEDSAMYFCASSDVAGGRYEQYFGPGTRLTVT.

This clonotype was counted at least ten times. V and J are TRBV5-1 and TRBJ2-4; 9 bases are a match to TRBD1. CDR3 length equals 17 residues. With 3 bases clipped from V and 0 bases from J, the junction kept 7 bases outside the gene matches. Germline V CDR1 and CDR2: SGHRS, YFSETQ. The CDR3 nucleotides read TGCGCCAGCAGCTCCGGGACAGGGACCGTAGCCAAAAACATTCAGTACTTC. This translates into CASSSGTGTVAKNIQYF.

This clonotype was counted ten times or more. The chain joins TRBV24-1 to TRBJ1-5; the D gene is possibly TRBD1 (5 bases). Germline values: CDR1 KGHDR, CDR2 SFDVKD. CDR3 length: 14 amino acids. V was trimmed by 3 bases and J by 12 bases, leaving 17 bases between them. The CDR3 spells CATSDPAGTHGQHF. For the CDR3, the DNA is TGTGCCACCAGTGATCCGGCTGGGACTCACGGCCAGCATTTT.

This clonotype was detected ten times or more. The chain employs TRBV20-1 and TRBJ2-4, with 9 bases identical to TRBD2. The ends lost 5 bases at V and 0 bases at J; junction bases unmatched: 8. The CDR3 contains 16 residues. The V gene's germline CDR1 is DFQATT and CDR2 SNEGSKA (reference sequence). The CDR3 region is CSAGLLAGLAKNIQYF. CDR3 nucleotides: TGCAGTGCTGGCCTTCTAGCGGGGCTAGCCAAAAACATTCAGTACTTC.

In this sample, this clonotype turned up a few times. This sequence joins TRBV4-1 and TRBJ1-5; 7 bases are shared with TRBD1. The CDR3 runs 17 residues. After removal of 0 bases from V and 0 bases from J, the junction contained 5 bases not matched to a gene. Germline assignment: CDR1 MGHRA and CDR2 YSYEKL. CDR3 coding DNA: TGCGCCAGCAGCCAAGACAACAGGGGTAGTAGCAATCAGCCCCAGCATTTT. Translation: CASSQDNRGSSNQPQHF.

This chain uses TRBV6-1 with TRBJ1-1; a possible D gene is TRBD1 (5 bases). Germline lookup yields CDR1 MNHNS and CDR2 SASEGT. The V end was cut by 6 bases, the J end by 3 bases, with 11 bases between. The CDR3 totals 13 residues. CDR3 bases: TGTGCCAGCAGGCTTGAGGGGTACACTGAAGCTTTCTTT. Translation: CASRLEGYTEAFF.

This clonotype was seen many times. The chain has TRBV11-2 and TRBJ2-4, with unresolved D. V lost 2 bases to trimming and J lost 0 bases, with 11 bases between them. The CDR3 covers 16 residues. Germline V gene data show CDR1 as SGHAT and CDR2 as FQNNGV. Here the CDR3 DNA reads TGTGCCAGCAGCTTATACGGGTCTGTAGCCAAAAACATTCAGTACTTC. This encodes CASSLYGSVAKNIQYF. The whole variable domain, filled in from reference TRBV11-2 and TRBJ2-4, reads EAGVAQSPRYKIIEKRQSVAFWCNPISGHATLYWYQQILGQGPKLLIQFQNNGVVDDSQLPKDRFSAERLKGVDSTLKIQPAKLEDSAVYLCASSLYGSVAKNIQYFGAGTRLSVL.

This clonotype occurred many times. The DNA for the CDR3 is TGTGCCAGCAGCCTTGACAGGGTATATGAGAAGAACACTGAAGCTTTCTTT. This encodes CASSLDRVYEKNTEAFF. The chain carries TRBV7-8 and TRBJ1-1; 7 nucleotides align to TRBD1. From germline, CDR1 is SGHVS and CDR2 FQNEAQ. There are 17 residues in the CDR3. V gave up 5 bases and J gave up 1 base; unmatched junction bases: 13.

This clonotype was detected ten times or more. The chain uses TRBV27 and TRBJ2-5; 9 bases fit TRBD2. Germline assignment: CDR1 MNHEY and CDR2 SMNVEV (reference sequence). With V trimmed by 4 bases and J by 5 bases, 8 bases remained unmatched. The CDR3 consists of 15 residues. For the CDR3, the DNA is TGTGCCAGCAGTTGGGCTAGCGGGGTCGGGGAGACCCAGTACTTC. It specifies CASSWASGVGETQYF.

The chain employs TRBV30 and TRBJ2-2, with TRBD1 matching 7 bases. The CDR3 runs to 17 residues. Germline values: CDR1 GTSNPN, CDR2 SVGIG (reference sequence). Trimming took 1 base from V and 3 from J; bases not matched to a gene: 11. The CDR3 spells CAWSAPPGQSYTGELFF. The CDR3, as DNA: TGTGCCTGGAGTGCCCCGCCGGGACAGAGTTACACCGGGGAGCTGTTTTTT.

This clonotype was counted ten times or more. V usage is TRBV28 and J usage is TRBJ2-7; 8 bases fit TRBD1. Germline V gene sequence: CDR1 MDHEN, CDR2 SYDVKM. V shed 5 bases and J 5 bases; nucleotides not matched to a gene: 8. The CDR3 runs to 14 residues. CDR3 DNA sequence: TGTGCCAGCAGTCTCCGACAGGGGAGAGACGAGCAGTACTTC. It encodes CASSLRQGRDEQYF.

In this sample, this clonotype turned up many times. The V and J genes are TRBV20-1 and TRBJ1-3; D not certain. Germline values: CDR1 DFQATT, CDR2 SNEGSKA (reference sequence). The CDR3 is 21 residues long. V gave up 0 bases and J gave up 1 base, with 28 bases separating them. CDR3 loop: CSARDRWAEVPRGSSGNTIYF. CDR3 coding DNA: TGCAGTGCTAGAGACCGTTGGGCAGAGGTCCCCCGCGGCAGTTCTGGAAACACCATATATTTT.

Written as DNA, the CDR3 is TGTGCCAGCAGCTTGTTCACTAGCGGGAGTGGGGAGCAGTACTTC. Amino acid sequence: CASSLFTSGSGEQYF. The chain recombines TRBV11-2 with TRBJ2-7; 11 nucleotides align to TRBD2. Germline assignment: CDR1 SGHAT and CDR2 FQNNGV. V lost 3 bases to trimming and J lost 7 bases; unmatched junction nucleotides: 8. The CDR3 sequence is 15 residues long.

V gene TRBV6-1 combines with J gene TRBJ1-1; 8 nucleotides align to TRBD1. Losses at the gene ends were 6 bases for V and 3 bases for J; bases not matched to a gene: 3. CDR1 MNHNS and CDR2 SASEGT come from the germline V gene. The CDR3 has 13 amino acids. CDR3 residues: CASRGQDYTEAFF. As DNA, the CDR3 is TGTGCCAGCAGGGGACAGGACTACACTGAAGCTTTCTTT.